The 7 T cell receptor beta chains in this list originate from one sample, sequenced in a study of blood T cell repertoires in COVID-19. The assay was immunoSEQ multiplex PCR, and TCRdb's table has in-frame clones only and misses some. Of hundreds of thousands of clones in the sample, approximately 90% were seen once. Sample: peripheral blood. These receptors were obtained from a woman aged 40-49 years who had recovered from COVID-19.

The chain joins TRBV15 to TRBJ1-5, with D perhaps matching TRBD1 (6 bases). There are 13 residues in the CDR3. From germline, CDR1 is LNHNV and CDR2 YYDKDF (reference sequence). Trimming stripped 8 bases from V and 4 bases from J, with 12 bases between. CDR3 coding DNA: TGTGCCACCCGAAAGGACAGTAATCAGCCCCAGCATTTT. It codes for CATRKDSNQPQHF.

CDR3 bases: TGTGCCAGCAGCTCCCCACGGCAGGGGGCGTACGAGCAGTACTTC. Its translation is CASSSPRQGAYEQYF. The rearrangement uses TRBV11-2 and TRBJ2-7, with 8 bases lining up with TRBD1. V gave up 4 bases and J gave up 4 bases; unmatched junction bases: 9. CDR3 length: 15 amino acids. The germline V gene encodes CDR1 SGHAT and CDR2 FQNNGV.

The sample holds a few counts of this clone. V gene TRBV6-6 combines with J gene TRBJ1-1, with 8 bases matching TRBD1. The CDR3 loop spans 12 amino acids. J was trimmed by 7 bases and V by 6 bases; bases with no gene match: 4. Germline V lookup: CDR1 MNHNY, CDR2 SVGAGI (reference sequence). In nucleotides, the CDR3 is TGTGCCAGCAGGCTCGACAGGGGTGAAGCTTTCTTT. It codes for CASRLDRGEAFF.

The rearrangement links TRBV6-5 to TRBJ1-4; TRBD1 matches at 9 bases. V gave up 6 bases and J gave up 8 bases; unmatched junction bases: 7. This CDR3 spans 14 amino acids. The germline V gene encodes CDR1 MNHEY and CDR2 SVGAGI. CDR3 in amino acids: CASRSLTGGEKLFF. CDR3 bases: TGTGCCAGCAGGAGCTTGACAGGGGGAGAAAAACTGTTTTTT.

The CDR3 nucleotides read TGTGCCAGCAGCTTAGTGGGTAGCGGAGGACACAATGAGCAGTTCTTC. Its translation: CASSLVGSGGHNEQFF. The chain combines TRBV7-9 with TRBJ2-1; TRBD2 might be the D (6 bases). The CDR3 is made up of 16 amino acids. V lost 1 base, J lost 5 bases, and 15 bases lay in between. The germline V gene encodes CDR1 SEHNR and CDR2 FQNEAQ (reference sequence).

This chain joins TRBV5-1 and TRBJ2-7; tentatively, D is TRBD2 (5 bases). Trimming cost V 0 bases and J 3 bases, with 10 bases left between them. Looked up from germline, CDR1 is SGHRS and CDR2 is YFSETQ. The CDR3 extends over 14 amino acids. CDR3 coding DNA: TGCGCCAGCAGCTTGGGGGCGGGTCGCTACGAGCAGTACTTC. Translating it yields CASSLGAGRYEQYF.

The sample holds a few counts of this clone. The rearrangement uses TRBV2 and TRBJ1-1; no firm D call. CDR1 and CDR2 from the germline V gene are SNHLY and FYNNEI. The CDR3 covers 12 residues. Trimming pared 9 bases from V and 2 bases from J, leaving 10 bases between. CDR3 sequence: CASLTKNTEAFF. Written as DNA, the CDR3 is TGTGCCAGTTTGACAAAAAACACTGAAGCTTTCTTT. The complete variable domain, with remaining parts taken from reference TRBV2 and TRBJ1-1, reads EPEVTQTPSHQVTQMGQEVILRCVPISNHLYFYWYRQILGQKVEFLVSFYNNEISEKSEIFDDQFSVERPDGSNFTLKIRSTKLEDSAMYFCASLTKNTEAFFGQGTRLTVV.